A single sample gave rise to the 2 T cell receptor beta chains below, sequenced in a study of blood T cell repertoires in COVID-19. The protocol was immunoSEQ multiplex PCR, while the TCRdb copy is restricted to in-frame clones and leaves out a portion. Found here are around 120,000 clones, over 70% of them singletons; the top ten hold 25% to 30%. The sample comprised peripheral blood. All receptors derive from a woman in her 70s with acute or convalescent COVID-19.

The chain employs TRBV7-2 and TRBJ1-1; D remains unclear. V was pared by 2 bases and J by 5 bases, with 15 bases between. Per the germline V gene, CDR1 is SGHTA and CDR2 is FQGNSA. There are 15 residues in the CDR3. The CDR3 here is CASSLFEGWRTEAFF. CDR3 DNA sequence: TGTGCCAGCAGCTTATTTGAGGGCTGGAGAACTGAAGCTTTCTTT.

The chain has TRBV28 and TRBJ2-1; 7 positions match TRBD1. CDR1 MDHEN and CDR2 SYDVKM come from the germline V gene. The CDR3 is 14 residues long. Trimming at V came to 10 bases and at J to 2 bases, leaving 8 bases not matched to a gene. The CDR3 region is CATQAGGAYNEQFF. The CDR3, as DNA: TGTGCCACCCAGGCAGGGGGAGCCTACAATGAGCAGTTCTTC.